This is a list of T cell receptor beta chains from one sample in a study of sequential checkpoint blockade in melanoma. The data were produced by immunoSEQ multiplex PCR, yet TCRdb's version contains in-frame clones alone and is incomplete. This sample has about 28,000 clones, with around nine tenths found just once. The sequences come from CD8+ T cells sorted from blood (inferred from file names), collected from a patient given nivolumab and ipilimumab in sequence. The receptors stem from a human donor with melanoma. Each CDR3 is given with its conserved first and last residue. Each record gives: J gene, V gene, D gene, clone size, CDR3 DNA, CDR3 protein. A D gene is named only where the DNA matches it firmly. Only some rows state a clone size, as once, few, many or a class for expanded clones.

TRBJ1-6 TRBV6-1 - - TGTGCCAGCAGTGGCGAAAAAATCTTTTCACCCCTCCACTTT CASSGEKIFSPLHF
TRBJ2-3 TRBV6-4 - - TGTGCCAGCAGTGAAGGGGGTACAGATACGCAGTATTTT CASSEGGTDTQYF
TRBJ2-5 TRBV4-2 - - TGTGCCAGCAGCCAGGAAGGGGTGACCCAGTACTTC CASSQEGVTQYF
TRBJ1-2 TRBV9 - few TGTGCCAGCAGCGTAGTAGAGGGTGCGGCAACCTTC CASSVVEGAATF
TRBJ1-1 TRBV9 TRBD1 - TGTGCCAGCAGCGTAGGTGCCAGGGGGACCACTGAAGCTTTCTTT CASSVGARGTTEAFF
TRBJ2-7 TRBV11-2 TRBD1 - TGTGCCAGCAGCCGACCTGCAGGGGGTGGGACCTACGAGCAGTACTTC CASSRPAGGGTYEQYF
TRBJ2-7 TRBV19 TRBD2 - TGTGCCAGTAGTATTTTTAGCGGGCGAACCTACGAGCAGTACTTC CASSIFSGRTYEQYF
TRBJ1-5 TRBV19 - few TGTGCCACAAGGTGGGCAGACAGGTTGGATCAGCCCCAGCATTTT CATRWADRLDQPQHF
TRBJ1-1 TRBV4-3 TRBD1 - TGCGCCAGCAGCCAGGCGACAGGGACCGAAGCTTTCTTT CASSQATGTEAFF
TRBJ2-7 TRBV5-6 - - TGTGCCAGCAGCGCGAGTGGTTCCTACGAGCAGTACTTC CASSASGSYEQYF